This record concerns one T cell receptor (beta chain) sequence. Its target is not known. The data originate from a study of cytomegalovirus exposure and HLA in healthy donors. PCR employed 60 Vbeta and 13 Jbeta primers. Methods used by the authors: A follow-up analysis tallied 70 million to 80 million unique TCR beta chains, 8.5 million to 14 million shared. The protocol was immunoSEQ multiplex PCR, while the TCRdb copy is restricted to in-frame clones and leaves out a portion. The DNA gave D and trimming, while V, J and clone size come from that table. The sample data list 80,000 to 100,000 clones. Whole-study results and caveats: In vitro assays verified that a few CMV-associated chains recognized CMV antigens specifically. TCR beta chain V- and J-gene trimming was linked, in a later analysis, to a missense variant in DCLRE1C. Within the data, a cluster of highly shared sequence variants was likely a sequencing artifact.

V was cut by 8 bases and J by 1 base, with 14 bases left in between. This CDR3 comprises 14 residues. Germline assignment: CDR1 MNHEY and CDR2 SMNVEV (reference sequence). The sample comprised PBMCs. The receptor was isolated from a young woman in good health and CMV-seronegative. This chain joins TRBV27 and TRBJ2-5, with D unresolved. The CDR3 nucleotides read TGTGCCAGCCACAGCCTGAATGTCCAAGAGACCCAGTACTTC. Protein sequence: CASHSLNVQETQYF.